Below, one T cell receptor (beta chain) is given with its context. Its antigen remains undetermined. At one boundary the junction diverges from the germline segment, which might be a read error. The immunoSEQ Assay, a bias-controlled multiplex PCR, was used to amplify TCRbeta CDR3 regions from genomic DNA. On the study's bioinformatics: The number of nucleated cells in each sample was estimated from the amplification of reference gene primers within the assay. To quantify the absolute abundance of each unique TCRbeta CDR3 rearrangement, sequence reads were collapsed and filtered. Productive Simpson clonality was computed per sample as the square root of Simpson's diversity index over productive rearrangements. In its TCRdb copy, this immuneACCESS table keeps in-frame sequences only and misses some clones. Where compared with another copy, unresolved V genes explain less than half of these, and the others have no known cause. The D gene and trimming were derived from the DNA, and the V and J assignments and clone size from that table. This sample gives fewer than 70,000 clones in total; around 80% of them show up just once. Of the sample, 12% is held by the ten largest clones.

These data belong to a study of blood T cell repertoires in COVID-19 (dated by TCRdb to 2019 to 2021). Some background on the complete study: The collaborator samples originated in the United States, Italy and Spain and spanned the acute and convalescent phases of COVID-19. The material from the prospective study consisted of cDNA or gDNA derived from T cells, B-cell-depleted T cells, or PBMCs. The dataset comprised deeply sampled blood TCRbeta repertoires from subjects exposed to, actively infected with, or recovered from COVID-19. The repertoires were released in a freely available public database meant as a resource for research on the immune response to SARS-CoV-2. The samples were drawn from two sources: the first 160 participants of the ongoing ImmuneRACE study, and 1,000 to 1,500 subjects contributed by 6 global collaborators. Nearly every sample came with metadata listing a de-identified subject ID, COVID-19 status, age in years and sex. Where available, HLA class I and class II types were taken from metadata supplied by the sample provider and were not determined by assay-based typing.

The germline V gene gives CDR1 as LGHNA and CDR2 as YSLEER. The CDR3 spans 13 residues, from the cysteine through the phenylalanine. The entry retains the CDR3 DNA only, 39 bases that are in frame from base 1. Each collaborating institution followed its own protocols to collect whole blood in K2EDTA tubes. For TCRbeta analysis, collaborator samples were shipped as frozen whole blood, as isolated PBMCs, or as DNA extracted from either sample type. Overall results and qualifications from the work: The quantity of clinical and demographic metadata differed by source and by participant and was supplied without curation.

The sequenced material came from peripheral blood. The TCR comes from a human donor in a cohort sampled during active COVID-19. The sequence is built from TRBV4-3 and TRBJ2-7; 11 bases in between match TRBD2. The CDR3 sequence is CASSLRLAGPIRF. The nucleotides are TGCGCCAGCAGTCTCCGACTAGCGGGGCCGATAAGATTC.